The T cell receptor beta chain under discussion was sequenced for a study of cytomegalovirus exposure and HLA in healthy donors. Study-wide findings and caveats: A previous analysis found most TCR beta V segments productive roughly 87% or roughly 30% of the time. In a later analysis, a genetic analysis reported fewer productive-TCR N-insertions in an Asian-associated ancestry cluster than the cohort average. Reports described diagnosis of cytomegalovirus status by the classifier as highly specific and sensitive.

When sampled, the donors appeared nominally healthy, though they likely had unrecorded immune exposures. Amplification used 60 Vbeta primers and 13 Jbeta primers. Some clones are missing from TCRdb's copy, which holds only in-frame ones; the method was immunoSEQ multiplex PCR. The table lists just over 150,000 clones, about 88% of them singletons. About this clone: Its antigen is unidentified.

This receptor was taken from a man aged 18 to 29 in good health and CMV-seropositive. Sequencing was done on a sample of PBMCs.

This chain's CDR3 is CASSLVGYRGKTQYF. Here the CDR3 DNA reads TGTGCCAGCAGCTTGGTTGGGTACAGGGGCAAGACCCAGTACTTC. The chain employs TRBV5-8 and TRBJ2-5; TRBD1 aligns across 7 bases. V gave up 0 bases and J gave up 6 bases; unmatched junction bases: 8. Looked up from germline, CDR1 is SGHTS and CDR2 is YDEGEE. The CDR3 consists of 15 residues.